Below, 5 T cell receptor beta chains from the same sample are listed, as sequenced in a study of blood T cell dynamics during melanoma immunotherapy (dated by TCRdb to about 2020). To prepare the library, the immunoSEQ multiplex PCR assay was applied. TCRdb retrieved this table from immuneACCESS and kept in-frame rearrangements only. Not all clones are present; in checked studies, unresolved V genes account for under half, and no reason is known for the remainder. This sample has approximately 6,000 clones in its table, and around four fifths of those were observed once. The ten largest clones add up to roughly a third of the sample. This specimen's time point label, interpreted: week 3, after first cycle of checkpoint inhibitor. The specimen was blood, collected from a patient treated with checkpoint blockade. The receptors here all came from a human donor with melanoma.

J is TRBJ2-3 and V is TRBV10-3, with TRBD2 matching over 9 bases. Trimming at V came to 7 bases and at J to 4 bases, leaving 3 bases not matched to a gene. The CDR3 has 13 residues. The germline V gene has CDR1 ENHRY and CDR2 SYGVKD. Written as DNA, the CDR3 is TGTGCCATCAATAGCGGGAGCGCAGATACGCAGTATTTT. It is translated as CAINSGSADTQYF.

This sequence joins TRBV11-1 and TRBJ2-7; maybe TRBD2 (5 bases). Germline V gene data show CDR1 as SGHAT and CDR2 as FQDESV (reference sequence). The V end was cut by 1 base, the J end by 3 bases, with 7 bases between. The CDR3 has 13 amino acids. CDR3 nucleotide sequence: TGTGCCAGCAGCTTAGGAGGGTTCTACGAGCAGTACTTC. Protein: CASSLGGFYEQYF.

A few counts support this clone. The chain combines TRBV5-5 with TRBJ1-5; D gene unclear. V was shortened by 1 base and J by 11 bases, with 13 bases between the two germline ends. The CDR3 extends over 13 amino acids. CDR1 and CDR2 from the germline V gene are SGHKS and YYEKEE (reference sequence). The CDR3 reads CASSLTEAATQHF. The DNA of the CDR3 is TGTGCCAGCAGCTTGACAGAGGCCGCCACCCAGCATTTT.

J is TRBJ2-2 and V is TRBV19; unclear D gene. CDR1 is LNHDA and CDR2 is SQIVND in the germline V gene (reference sequence). V lost 5 bases to trimming and J lost 4 bases, with 2 bases between them. The CDR3 is 11 residues long. The CDR3 nucleotides read TGTGCCAGTAGTGGCACCGGGGAGCTGTTTTTT. Amino acids: CASSGTGELFF.

The DNA of the CDR3 is TGTGCCAGCAGTCCGCCTCAGGGGACCCAGTACTTC. This sequence encodes CASSPPQGTQYF. The rearrangement uses TRBV6-5 and TRBJ2-5, with a tentative D call TRBD1 (5 bases). The V end lost 5 bases, the J end lost 7 bases, and 11 bases lay between the germline ends. Germline V gene data show CDR1 as MNHEY and CDR2 as SVGAGI. CDR3 size: 12 residues.